The clone carrying this T cell receptor beta chain has only a few counts. The CDR3 runs to 16 residues. Trimming removed 0 bases from V and 5 bases from J, with 14 bases in between. CDR1 and CDR2 from the germline V gene are SGHRS and YFSETQ. Here immunoSEQ multiplex PCR was the method, and the copy in TCRdb shows in-frame clones only, minus some. The table has 120,000 or so clones, over 60% seen once. The data are from a study of blood T cell repertoires in COVID-19. About the research overall: Researchers got acute and convalescent COVID-19 samples from the United States, Italy and Spain. T cells, B-cell-depleted T cells, or PBMCs supplied cDNA or gDNA.

The receptor was derived from a man in his 70s with acute or convalescent COVID-19. This chain uses TRBV5-1 with TRBJ2-2; D remains unclear. Material for sequencing was peripheral blood. The CDR3 DNA sequence: TGCGCCAGCAGCTTGGTGGGTACGCCCGGGACCGGGGAGCTGTTTTTT. It codes for CASSLVGTPGTGELFF.